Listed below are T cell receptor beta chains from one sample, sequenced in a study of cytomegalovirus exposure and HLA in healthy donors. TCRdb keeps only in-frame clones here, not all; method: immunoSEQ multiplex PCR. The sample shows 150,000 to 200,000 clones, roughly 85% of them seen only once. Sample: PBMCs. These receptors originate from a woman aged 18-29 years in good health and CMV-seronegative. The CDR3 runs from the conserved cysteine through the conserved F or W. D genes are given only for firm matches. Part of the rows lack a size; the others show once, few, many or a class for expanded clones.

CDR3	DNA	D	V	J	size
CASSLGQGLMNTEAFF	TGTGCCAGCAGCTTAGGACAGGGCCTAATGAACACTGAAGCTTTCTTT	TRBD1	TRBV9	TRBJ1-1	.
CASNRLVTQYF	TGTGCCAGCAACCGTTTAGTTACGCAGTATTTT	.	TRBV7-2	TRBJ2-3	.
CASSARLAGTREQFF	TGTGCCAGCAGCGCTCGACTAGCGGGGACCAGAGAGCAGTTCTTC	TRBD2	TRBV28	TRBJ2-1	.
CASRSRQSANYGYTF	TGTGCCAGCAGATCCAGACAGAGTGCTAACTATGGCTACACCTTC	.	TRBV2	TRBJ1-2	.
CASSEPAGTNEQFF	TGTGCCAGCAGCGAACCCGCGGGGACCAATGAGCAGTTCTTC	.	TRBV7-2	TRBJ2-1	.
CASSLGQGTGELFF	TGTGCCAGCAGCCTCGGACAGGGCACCGGGGAGCTGTTTTTT	TRBD1	TRBV7-2	TRBJ2-2	.
CASSPSRASYNEQFF	TGTGCCAGCTCACCATCGAGGGCCTCCTACAATGAGCAGTTCTTC	.	TRBV18	TRBJ2-1	few
CASSLGPGMGNTIYF	TGTGCCAGCAGCTTAGGCCCAGGGATGGGAAACACCATATATTTT	.	TRBV7-2	TRBJ1-3	.
CASSEQAGDTQYF	TGTGCCAGCAGTGAACAGGCGGGAGATACGCAGTATTTT	.	TRBV6-1	TRBJ2-3	.
CASSQDPTSSSYNEQFF	TGCGCCAGCAGCCAAGACCCGACTTCGAGCTCCTACAATGAGCAGTTCTTC	.	TRBV4-3	TRBJ2-1	.
CASTQGPSSYNEQFF	TGTGCCAGCACCCAGGGCCCGAGCTCCTACAATGAGCAGTTCTTC	.	TRBV5-8	TRBJ2-1	.
CASRDRGKPQHF	TGTGCCAGCCGGGACAGGGGGAAGCCCCAGCATTTT	TRBD1	TRBV27	TRBJ1-5	.
CASSFLAGAEQFF	TGTGCCAGCAGCTTTCTAGCGGGGGCTGAGCAGTTCTTC	TRBD2	TRBV6-5	TRBJ2-1	.
CASSGGQYYGYTF	TGCGCCAGCAGCGGCGGACAGTACTATGGCTACACCTTC	.	TRBV5-1	TRBJ1-2	.
CASSVWGLAASTDTQYF	TGTGCCAGCAGCGTATGGGGACTAGCGGCTAGCACAGATACGCAGTATTTT	TRBD2	TRBV9	TRBJ2-3	.
CASKEPQGGYNEQFF	TGTGCCAGCAAAGAGCCGCAGGGTGGGTACAATGAGCAGTTCTTC	.	TRBV28	TRBJ2-1	.